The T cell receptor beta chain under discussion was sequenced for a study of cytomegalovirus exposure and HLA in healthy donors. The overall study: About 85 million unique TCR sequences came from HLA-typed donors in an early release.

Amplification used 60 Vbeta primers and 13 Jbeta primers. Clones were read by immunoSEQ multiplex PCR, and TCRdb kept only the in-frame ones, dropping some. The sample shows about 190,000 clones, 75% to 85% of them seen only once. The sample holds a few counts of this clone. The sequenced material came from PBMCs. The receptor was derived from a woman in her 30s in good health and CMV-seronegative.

The CDR3 here is CASSEVHRLSGANVLTF. DNA of the CDR3: TGTGCCAGCAGTGAAGTCCACAGGCTCTCTGGGGCCAACGTCCTGACTTTC. The gene calls are TRBV6-1 and TRBJ2-6; a possible D gene is TRBD1 (5 bases). Trimming removed 1 base from V and 0 bases from J, with 10 bases in between. CDR3 length equals 17 residues. The V gene's germline CDR1 is MNHNS and CDR2 SASEGT.